Below, one T cell receptor (beta chain) is given with its context. It lacks a known antigen. CDR1 and CDR2 are drawn from the germline V gene: SGHAT, FQNNGV. Here V drops 5 bases and J drops 7 bases, and the junction holds 1 base not matched to any gene. Reading from cysteine to phenylalanine, the CDR3 counts 11 amino acids. Left in the record is the CDR3 DNA by itself, 33 bases read in frame from the first base. Library preparation used the immunoSEQ multiplex PCR assay. For the multiplex PCR, a mixture combining 60 forward primers for TCR Vbeta segments and 13 reverse primers for TCR Jbeta segments was used. A multiplex PCR assay on genomic DNA amplified the CDR3 region of rearranged TCR beta genes. On the Illumina HiSeq System, the amplified TCR beta libraries were sequenced as 87-base-pair reads. In the source study's methods: A later analysis tallied approximately 87 million unique TCR beta chains across the 610 or so repertoires, and approximately 12 million of those chains were shared by two or more donors. Raw reads were error-corrected and collapsed into unique sequences with a nearest-neighbor algorithm that merged closely related sequences to remove PCR and sequencing errors. Alignment of CDR3 sequences to IMGT reference sequences was used to assign V, D and J gene segments. For a sequence to be retained, a match of at least six nucleotides to both a V gene segment and a J gene segment was required. Rearrangements were called productive when the CDR3 lacked stop codons and stayed in frame with V and J; all others were non-productive. Following IMGT convention, CDR3 was defined as the stretch from the second conserved V-encoded cysteine to the conserved J-encoded phenylalanine. In an earlier analysis of roughly 610 of the donors, sequences lacking an unambiguous match to a single V gene segment were excluded. In an earlier analysis of several hundred of the donors, V segments were called functional above 56.7% productive rearrangements and were called segregating when the between-donor standard deviation exceeded 5%. A statistical classification framework was built to diagnose cytomegalovirus status from the catalog of TCR beta chain sequences. In a later analysis, TCR nucleotide sequences were compared against IMGT/GENE-DB human TR gene sequences so that V and J genes could be assigned. Using the TCRdist pipeline, a later analysis assigned CDR3 sequences along with most-parsimonious VDJ recombination scenarios. A later analysis defined each TCR beta chain by its CDR3 amino acid sequence plus V-gene family, and excluded reads lacking a unique V-gene family. To address suspected cross-contamination and a sequencing artifact, a later analysis removed under 600 highly shared, low-generation-probability nucleotide sequences. For each public chain, a later analysis derived a clonal expansion index from normalized ranks of inferred template counts within each repertoire. In a later analysis, generation probabilities were computed using a VDJ recombination model fitted to out-of-frame rearrangements, and the results were checked against IGoR. In a later analysis, TCR-TCR, TCR-HLA and TCR-CMV co-occurrence was scored with hypergeometric tests, and a repertoire-size bias correction was applied to TCR pairs. To estimate false discovery rates, a later analysis permuted the HLA or CMV assignments 20 times. A later analysis grouped co-occurring TCRs with DBSCAN, adding TCRdist sequence similarity when clustering within HLA-allele-positive subsets. Repertoires with fewer than 30,000 or more than 120,000 public chains, plus five repertoires with anomalous nucleotide sharing, were excluded from co-occurrence clustering. Here the immuneACCESS table is served through TCRdb, limited to in-frame sequences with V and J called. Missing clones are a known gap in these copies; in checked studies unresolved V genes cover under half, and the rest lacks a known reason. For V, J and clone size, that table is used; D and trimming come from the DNA. This sample's listing comprises approximately 180,000 clones. The ten largest clonotypes hold approximately 6.4% of the sample.

This sample was included in a study of cytomegalovirus exposure and HLA in healthy donors listed by TCRdb under 2017. Broadly, across the study: In an earlier analysis of around 540 of the donors, 250 to 350 Gb of sequence data and 95 million to 130 million unique TCR beta sequences from 150 million to 200 million T cells were reported. An early release covering roughly 600 HLA-typed donors comprised around 300 gigabases of sequencing data and around 80 million unique TCR sequences. Of the 350 to 450 genotyped donors, over 80% were placed in the genetic ancestry cluster associated with self-reported Caucasian donors. The study was designed to test whether signatures of past pathogen exposure could be identified by cataloging public T cell receptors. The study profiled the T cell repertoires of 550 to 700 subjects by immunosequencing and related them to cytomegalovirus serostatus. Besides the first cohort of approximately 710 subjects, a separate validation cohort made up of 90 to 150 different subjects was used. The study combined high-throughput TCR immunosequencing, statistical association of individual TCRs with disease status, and machine learning to predict cytomegalovirus infection status. To study patterns of TCR occurrence, a later analysis re-analyzed previously published TCR beta repertoires from 700 or so donors and added high-resolution HLA genotyping. Rather than drawing on any new phenotypic data, the later analysis identified candidate immune exposures from TCR beta sequences and the way those sequences occurred across donors. An earlier analysis of some 500 of the donors used high-throughput TCR beta sequencing to judge whether each TCR beta V gene segment behaved as functional or pseudogenic. Donor age, sex, ethnicity and CMV serostatus were compiled alongside the repertoire data. Genome-wide SNP genotypes for about 65% of the 666 donors were used in a later genetic analysis, which treated that subset as a discovery cohort. All discovery cohort repertoires had been generated on a single sequencing platform. HLA typing covered class I and class II loci at four-digit resolution. The number of typed donors differed by locus: about 620-640 for A, B, C, DRB1 and DQB1; approximately 530 for DQA1; roughly 600 for DPA1; and some 470 for DPB1. Five DR-DQ haplotypes were handled as single units for association and clustering because linkage in the cohort was strong. Among 300 to 500 genotyped donors of the cohort, an average of around 240,000 unique TCR beta nucleotide sequences was sequenced per donor, of which about 18% were non-productive. The research as a whole found: Specific HLA alleles were associated with 15,000 to 20,000 TCR beta sequences at a false discovery rate of 0.05 in a later analysis. A further reported finding was that TCR beta sequences accurately predicted the HLA-A and HLA-B alleles for most subjects in the first cohort. When HLA alleles, especially DR and DQ, strongly co-occurred, TCR associations were difficult to assign to individual alleles. In a later analysis, HLA-associated TCR beta chains were found to be more clonally expanded and to have lower generation probabilities than equally common non-associated chains. Linkage disequilibrium might explain the correlated functional status among segregating V segments, but an unknown experimental factor could not be ruled out. In a later genetic analysis, fewer N-insertions in productive TCRs were reported among donors in an Asian-associated ancestry cluster than the approximately 710-donor mean. In an earlier analysis of over 550 of the donors, most TCR beta V segments were observed in productive rearrangements about 87% or about 30% of the time, broadly matching IMGT annotations. Across donors, most TCR sequences were observed very rarely, whereas some public TCRs were present in many individuals. According to the authors, the approach could potentially be generalized to other disease states and immunological phenotypes. Roughly uniform sequencing depth across donors was assumed in presence/absence analyses, although this assumption may not hold. The classifier was reported to diagnose cytomegalovirus status with high specificity and sensitivity in both the original cohort and the validation cohort. CMV serostatus was the only immune exposure information available for the cohort. The 87-base-pair reads could not distinguish some IMGT-functional V segments, including TRBV6-2 and TRBV6-3, so those segments were excluded. According to a later analysis, TCR association rates differed among HLA loci, with DRB1 alleles showing the most associated TCRs and HLA-C alleles showing the fewest. Only TCR beta chains were sequenced in this cohort, and the absence of alpha or paired-chain data limited detectable features. A few of the identified cytomegalovirus-associated TCR beta chains were confirmed in vitro to be specific for cytomegalovirus antigens. The study listed 164 TCR beta chains as associated with cytomegalovirus. Some 15 rarely observed V segments, including chromosome 9 orphons, were excluded from the earlier analysis of about 610 of the donors because counts were too low. Because HLA typing was unavailable for some donors at each locus, only the typed subset was used in association tests. A later genetic analysis associated a missense DCLRE1C variant with V-gene and J-gene trimming of TCR beta chains, and an independent cohort replicated the association. A later analysis reported that several top co-occurrence clusters appeared linked to parvovirus B19, influenza, CMV and Epstein-Barr virus. Most CMV-associated TCR beta chains appeared to be HLA-restricted in a later analysis, and the HLA associations seemed to be driven largely by CMV exposure. A cluster of highly shared sequence variants was judged likely to represent a technical artifact of the sequencing pipeline.

In total, more than 500 healthy bone marrow donors made up the cohort. Cohort members were all nominally healthy when sampled, although unrecorded immune exposures were likely present. The donor was CMV seronegative and belonged to the group of 352 seronegative cohort members. A peripheral blood sample was provided by each donor, and peripheral blood mononuclear cells were used for TCR beta sequencing. Genomic DNA was extracted from the blood cell samples with the Qiagen DNeasy Blood Extraction Kit. The receptor was derived from a man aged 25 to 40 in good health and CMV-seronegative. Rearrangement joined TRBV11-2 to TRBJ1-2, and 7 bases in between align with TRBD1. The material sequenced was PBMCs. The encoded CDR3 is CASSNRGGYTF. The DNA reads as follows: TGTGCCAGCAGCAACAGGGGTGGCTACACCTTC.